This TCR beta chain was documented in a study of radiotherapy plus CTLA-4 blockade in lung cancer (dated by TCRdb to the late 2010s). For the study in its entirety: Among the enrolled patients, 18% had an objective response, and about 29% reached disease control. Study-wide conclusions, independent of this receptor: Early dynamic changes in blood T cell clones, together with increased serum interferon-beta after radiation, were reported as the strongest predictors of response. After treatment with radiotherapy and ipilimumab, TCR clones that originated in tumors expanded in peripheral blood.

As encoded in the germline V gene, CDR1 is SGHDT while CDR2 is YYEEEE. Measured from the cysteine to the phenylalanine, the CDR3 is 13 residues long. Of the read, only the CDR3 DNA is kept; its 39 bases are in frame from base 1. V is cut by 5 bases and J by 4 bases, and the space between the germline ends is 10 bases. Libraries were constructed by the immunoSEQ multiplex PCR assay. In its TCRdb copy, this immuneACCESS table keeps in-frame sequences only and misses some clones. Where compared with another copy, unresolved V genes explain less than half of these, and the others have no known cause. The sample table lists 60,000 to 70,000 clones, around 79% of them with a count of one. Of the sample, 10% falls within the top ten clones. In this study, focal radiation therapy paired with CTLA-4 blockade (ipilimumab) was tested in patients who had chemo-refractory metastatic non-small-cell lung cancer.

Worth noting for this clone: It has no known antigen specificity. No base qualities exist here, and no much larger clone lies one base off it.

The sample in question was peripheral blood, obtained from a patient treated with radiotherapy plus ipilimumab. In this chain, TRBV5-6 is recombined with TRBJ2-1; no D gene call is confident. This receptor was identified in a human donor with non-small cell lung cancer who had a complete response to radiotherapy plus ipilimumab. The CDR3 corresponds to CASRGPIYNEQFF. The DNA sequence is given as TGTGCCAGCAGGGGCCCTATTTACAATGAGCAGTTCTTC.